This is a list of T cell receptor beta chains from one sample in a study of shared clonotypes between healthy human individuals. Data came from immunoSEQ multiplex PCR; TCRdb stores just in-frame clones and leaves some out. The repertoire has over a million clones, over 95% of them found once; the top ten carry roughly 1.2%. Sequenced: naive CD4+ T cells sorted from blood. These receptors all come from a young man in good health. The CDR3 runs from the conserved cysteine through the conserved F or W. A D gene is named only where the DNA matches it firmly. Expanded clones get a size class; other rows say once, few or many, or leave the size out.

J gene: TRBJ2-5; V gene: TRBV18; D gene: -; clone size: -; CDR3 protein: CASSPRDLYQETQYF; CDR3 DNA: TGTGCCAGCTCACCGCGCGACTTGTACCAAGAGACCCAGTACTTC
J gene: TRBJ2-5; V gene: TRBV2; D gene: TRBD1; clone size: -; CDR3 protein: CASSGGQGRKETQYF; CDR3 DNA: TGTGCCAGCAGTGGGGGACAGGGGAGGAAGGAGACCCAGTACTTC
J gene: TRBJ2-3; V gene: TRBV7-3; D gene: TRBD1; clone size: -; CDR3 protein: CASSRDRYTDTQYF; CDR3 DNA: TGTGCCAGCTCCCGGGACAGATACACAGATACGCAGTATTTT
J gene: TRBJ2-2; V gene: TRBV9; D gene: TRBD1; clone size: -; CDR3 protein: CAGSVFPVAGGGNTGELFF; CDR3 DNA: TGTGCCGGCAGCGTTTTCCCCGTCGCAGGGGGCGGGAACACCGGGGAGCTGTTTTTT
J gene: TRBJ2-1; V gene: TRBV7-9; D gene: TRBD2; clone size: -; CDR3 protein: CASSTSGLVFDEQFF; CDR3 DNA: TGTGCCAGCAGCACATCGGGACTAGTGTTCGATGAGCAGTTCTTC
J gene: TRBJ2-6; V gene: TRBV29-1; D gene: TRBD1; clone size: -; CDR3 protein: CSAGGPLSGANVLTF; CDR3 DNA: TGCAGCGCAGGGGGCCCCCTCTCTGGGGCCAACGTCCTGACTTTC
J gene: TRBJ2-7; V gene: TRBV7-9; D gene: TRBD2; clone size: -; CDR3 protein: CASSLVAGGPYEQYF; CDR3 DNA: TGTGCCAGCAGCTTAGTAGCGGGAGGGCCCTACGAGCAGTACTTC
J gene: TRBJ2-3; V gene: TRBV5-4; D gene: -; clone size: -; CDR3 protein: CASSSPSRGSTDTQYF; CDR3 DNA: TGTGCCAGCAGCTCTCCGAGTCGCGGTAGCACAGATACGCAGTATTTT
J gene: TRBJ2-7; V gene: TRBV7-9; D gene: -; clone size: -; CDR3 protein: CASSLEGEAPYEQYF; CDR3 DNA: TGTGCCAGCAGCTTAGAGGGGGAGGCCCCCTACGAGCAGTACTTC
J gene: TRBJ2-1; V gene: TRBV7-2; D gene: -; clone size: -; CDR3 protein: CASGGYNEQFF; CDR3 DNA: TGTGCCAGCGGAGGATACAATGAGCAGTTCTTC
J gene: TRBJ2-7; V gene: TRBV18; D gene: -; clone size: once; CDR3 protein: CASSTDRGHYEQYF; CDR3 DNA: TGTGCCAGCTCAACCGACAGAGGGCACTACGAGCAGTACTTC
J gene: TRBJ2-1; V gene: TRBV9; D gene: -; clone size: -; CDR3 protein: CASSVNTYNEQFF; CDR3 DNA: TGTGCCAGCAGCGTCAACACGTACAATGAGCAGTTCTTC
J gene: TRBJ2-2; V gene: TRBV27; D gene: TRBD2; clone size: -; CDR3 protein: CASSFDRLAGAGELFF; CDR3 DNA: TGTGCCAGCAGTTTTGATAGACTAGCCGGGGCCGGGGAGCTGTTTTTT
J gene: TRBJ1-3; V gene: TRBV13; D gene: -; clone size: -; CDR3 protein: CASRLLGGGSSGNTIYF; CDR3 DNA: TGTGCCAGCAGACTTCTGGGTGGAGGGAGCTCTGGAAACACCATATATTTT
J gene: TRBJ2-3; V gene: TRBV10-3; D gene: TRBD1; clone size: -; CDR3 protein: CATTQGGSRTDTQYF; CDR3 DNA: TGTGCCACCACACAGGGGGGTTCTAGGACAGATACGCAGTATTTT
J gene: TRBJ2-6; V gene: TRBV7-9; D gene: TRBD2; clone size: -; CDR3 protein: CASTENGRGGANVLTF; CDR3 DNA: TGTGCCAGCACCGAGAACGGGAGGGGTGGGGCCAACGTCCTGACTTTC
J gene: TRBJ1-4; V gene: TRBV18; D gene: TRBD1; clone size: -; CDR3 protein: CASSPTGGATNEKLFF; CDR3 DNA: TGTGCCAGCTCACCGACAGGGGGAGCGACTAATGAAAAACTGTTTTTT
J gene: TRBJ2-7; V gene: TRBV9; D gene: TRBD2; clone size: -; CDR3 protein: CASSESGTSSYEQYF; CDR3 DNA: TGTGCCAGCAGCGAGAGTGGGACTAGCTCCTACGAGCAGTACTTC
J gene: TRBJ2-3; V gene: TRBV25-1; D gene: TRBD2; clone size: -; CDR3 protein: CASSEDLAGVGTQYF; CDR3 DNA: TGTGCCAGCAGTGAAGACCTAGCGGGAGTAGGTACGCAGTATTTT
J gene: TRBJ2-1; V gene: TRBV29-1; D gene: TRBD1; clone size: -; CDR3 protein: CSVERTGGGGEQFF; CDR3 DNA: TGCAGCGTTGAGCGGACAGGGGGGGGTGGTGAGCAGTTCTTC
J gene: TRBJ2-1; V gene: TRBV18; D gene: -; clone size: once; CDR3 protein: CASSPGGVEFF; CDR3 DNA: TGTGCCAGCTCACCCGGCGGGGTGGAGTTCTTC
J gene: TRBJ2-1; V gene: TRBV28; D gene: TRBD2; clone size: -; CDR3 protein: CASSRTSGRIYNEQFF; CDR3 DNA: TGTGCCAGCAGTCGGACTAGCGGGAGGATCTACAATGAGCAGTTCTTC
J gene: TRBJ2-3; V gene: TRBV5-1; D gene: -; clone size: -; CDR3 protein: CASSLAGASTDTQYF; CDR3 DNA: TGCGCCAGCAGCTTGGCAGGGGCTAGCACAGATACGCAGTATTTT
J gene: TRBJ1-1; V gene: TRBV4-3; D gene: -; clone size: -; CDR3 protein: CASSLGLGTEAFF; CDR3 DNA: TGCGCCAGCAGCTTAGGCCTTGGAACTGAAGCTTTCTTT
J gene: TRBJ2-1; V gene: TRBV11-2; D gene: -; clone size: -; CDR3 protein: CASSLGVREVYNEQFF; CDR3 DNA: TGTGCCAGCAGCTTAGGTGTGAGGGAGGTTTACAATGAGCAGTTCTTC
J gene: TRBJ2-3; V gene: TRBV19; D gene: -; clone size: -; CDR3 protein: CASSIGVAGFGDTQYF; CDR3 DNA: TGTGCCAGTAGTATCGGAGTGGCAGGTTTTGGGGATACGCAGTATTTT
J gene: TRBJ2-1; V gene: TRBV14; D gene: TRBD2; clone size: -; CDR3 protein: CASSQVRTSGYNEQFF; CDR3 DNA: TGTGCCAGCAGCCAAGTGAGGACTAGCGGGTACAATGAGCAGTTCTTC
J gene: TRBJ2-7; V gene: TRBV5-5; D gene: -; clone size: -; CDR3 protein: CASSFWMRGYEQYF; CDR3 DNA: TGTGCCAGCAGCTTTTGGATGAGGGGCTACGAGCAGTACTTC
J gene: TRBJ2-1; V gene: TRBV7-3; D gene: TRBD2; clone size: -; CDR3 protein: CASSLRGGSGSDEQFF; CDR3 DNA: TGTGCCAGCAGCCTCCGGGGCGGTAGCGGGAGCGATGAGCAGTTCTTC
J gene: TRBJ2-7; V gene: TRBV11-2; D gene: -; clone size: -; CDR3 protein: CASSPWTDTRTYEQYF; CDR3 DNA: TGTGCCAGCAGCCCATGGACAGATACGAGAACCTACGAGCAGTACTTC
J gene: TRBJ2-5; V gene: TRBV28; D gene: TRBD2; clone size: -; CDR3 protein: CASSSVAGVRETQYF; CDR3 DNA: TGTGCCAGCAGTTCGGTAGCGGGAGTAAGAGAGACCCAGTACTTC
J gene: TRBJ2-7; V gene: TRBV10-2; D gene: -; clone size: -; CDR3 protein: CASSVSIEQYF; CDR3 DNA: TGCGCCAGCAGTGTTAGTATCGAGCAGTACTTC
J gene: TRBJ2-6; V gene: TRBV27; D gene: TRBD1; clone size: -; CDR3 protein: CASSTGQARPSGANVLTF; CDR3 DNA: TGTGCCAGCAGTACGGGACAGGCGAGACCCTCTGGGGCCAACGTCCTGACTTTC
J gene: TRBJ2-1; V gene: TRBV18; D gene: TRBD2; clone size: -; CDR3 protein: CASSQTSGSPNEQFF; CDR3 DNA: TGTGCCAGCTCACAGACTAGCGGGAGTCCTAATGAGCAGTTCTTC
J gene: TRBJ2-2; V gene: TRBV15; D gene: -; clone size: -; CDR3 protein: CATSRARGDTGELFF; CDR3 DNA: TGTGCCACCAGCAGAGCCAGGGGAGACACCGGGGAGCTGTTTTTT
J gene: TRBJ2-5; V gene: TRBV5-4; D gene: TRBD1; clone size: -; CDR3 protein: CASSPPGQPKTQYF; CDR3 DNA: TGTGCCAGCAGCCCTCCGGGACAGCCGAAGACCCAGTACTTC
J gene: TRBJ1-4; V gene: TRBV13; D gene: -; clone size: -; CDR3 protein: CASSLGRRVEKLFF; CDR3 DNA: TGTGCCAGCAGCTTAGGCCGCAGGGTTGAAAAACTGTTTTTT
J gene: TRBJ1-2; V gene: TRBV9; D gene: -; clone size: -; CDR3 protein: CASSVERTVTLRYTF; CDR3 DNA: TGTGCCAGCAGCGTAGAGAGGACAGTTACACTGCGCTACACCTTC
J gene: TRBJ2-7; V gene: TRBV6-6; D gene: TRBD1; clone size: once; CDR3 protein: CASRTPNRGQVGEQYF; CDR3 DNA: TGTGCCAGCAGGACACCCAACAGGGGGCAGGTGGGCGAGCAGTACTTC
J gene: TRBJ2-7; V gene: TRBV19; D gene: TRBD2; clone size: -; CDR3 protein: CASSRLAGGPSEQYF; CDR3 DNA: TGTGCCAGTAGTAGACTAGCGGGAGGGCCCTCCGAGCAGTACTTC
J gene: TRBJ2-2; V gene: TRBV19; D gene: -; clone size: -; CDR3 protein: CASSIESRTWGTGELFF; CDR3 DNA: TGTGCCAGTAGTATAGAGTCCCGAACTTGGGGCACCGGGGAGCTGTTTTTT
J gene: TRBJ2-7; V gene: TRBV4-1; D gene: TRBD2; clone size: -; CDR3 protein: CASSQVHPAGVYEQYF; CDR3 DNA: TGCGCCAGCAGCCAAGTTCATCCTGCGGGAGTTTACGAGCAGTACTTC
J gene: TRBJ2-3; V gene: TRBV5-1; D gene: TRBD1; clone size: -; CDR3 protein: CASSSTTGARPDTQYF; CDR3 DNA: TGCGCCAGCAGCTCTACAACAGGGGCTAGACCAGATACGCAGTATTTT
J gene: TRBJ2-1; V gene: TRBV11-2; D gene: -; clone size: -; CDR3 protein: CASSSNHPGVSEQFF; CDR3 DNA: TGTGCCAGCAGCTCGAATCACCCAGGGGTTTCTGAGCAGTTCTTC
J gene: TRBJ2-7; V gene: TRBV7-2; D gene: TRBD1; clone size: -; CDR3 protein: CASSLRTGAYEQYF; CDR3 DNA: TGTGCCAGCAGCCTTCGGACAGGAGCCTACGAGCAGTACTTC
J gene: TRBJ1-3; V gene: TRBV2; D gene: -; clone size: -; CDR3 protein: CASSVIKGLSGNTIYF; CDR3 DNA: TGTGCCAGCAGTGTAATCAAGGGACTCTCTGGAAACACCATATATTTT
J gene: TRBJ2-7; V gene: TRBV5-6; D gene: -; clone size: -; CDR3 protein: CASSLGRDGRGEQYF; CDR3 DNA: TGTGCCAGCAGCTTGGGCCGGGACGGCAGAGGGGAGCAGTACTTC
J gene: TRBJ2-7; V gene: TRBV5-4; D gene: TRBD1; clone size: -; CDR3 protein: CASSLVPDRGGYEQYF; CDR3 DNA: TGTGCCAGCAGCTTGGTGCCCGACAGGGGAGGATACGAGCAGTACTTC
J gene: TRBJ1-1; V gene: TRBV9; D gene: -; clone size: -; CDR3 protein: CASSVGLGGNTEAFF; CDR3 DNA: TGTGCCAGCAGCGTAGGTCTGGGCGGGAACACTGAAGCTTTCTTT
J gene: TRBJ2-2; V gene: TRBV7-9; D gene: TRBD2; clone size: -; CDR3 protein: CASSPLAGGPVGELFF; CDR3 DNA: TGTGCCAGCAGCCCCCTCGCGGGAGGGCCGGTCGGGGAGCTGTTTTTT
J gene: TRBJ2-7; V gene: TRBV15; D gene: -; clone size: once; CDR3 protein: CATSRPAGDSYEQYF; CDR3 DNA: TGTGCCACCAGCAGACCTGCAGGGGACTCCTACGAGCAGTACTTC